The 22 T cell receptor beta chains listed next were all sequenced from one sample in a study of blood T cells in healthy people across ages. Combining a sample-barcoded 5' primer with a J-beta primer mix, a second PCR ran for about 7 to 12 cycles. TCRdb analysed the 5' RACE reads with MiXCR anew, one entry per CDR3 protein. The data show fewer than 800,000 distinct CDR3 sequences, approximately 50% seen once. Sequences were obtained from blood. These TCRs come from a woman aged 55-69 years in good health.

This clonotype was detected ten times or more. The chain employs TRBV28 and TRBJ2-7; 9 bases match TRBD1. The CDR3 is made up of 16 amino acids. Germline V gives CDR1 MDHEN, CDR2 SYDVKM. The V and J ends lost 3 bases and 6 bases, in that order; junction bases with no gene match: 12. The CDR3, as DNA: TGTGCCAGCAGTTTTAATGGACAGGGGAAATTGGGCGAGCAGTACTTC. The encoded protein is CASSFNGQGKLGEQYF.

Concerning this clonotype: A much larger clone differs by one base, so this may be a read error. CDR3 sequence (DNA): TGCAGTGCTAGAGATTCCTCGGACAGGGGACAAAGCATTCAGTACTTC. This translates into CSARDSSDRGQSIQYF. V is TRBV20-1 and J is TRBJ2-4; 9 bases agree with TRBD1. Trimming cost V 0 bases and J 9 bases; bases outside gene matches: 12. Per the germline V gene, CDR1 is DFQATT and CDR2 is SNEGSKA (reference sequence). The CDR3 totals 16 residues.

The chain recombines TRBV2 with TRBJ2-2; D uncertain. This CDR3 comprises 11 residues. Germline values: CDR1 SNHLY, CDR2 FYNNEI. V dropped 6 bases and J dropped 7 bases, with 6 bases sitting between them. This CDR3 is CASRLVGELFF. CDR3 coding DNA: TGTGCCAGCAGGCTAGTCGGGGAGCTGTTTTTT.

The chain employs TRBV4-2 and TRBJ1-1; no firm D call. This CDR3 region has 15 residues. The germline CDR1 and CDR2 sequences are LGHNA and YNFKEQ. Trimming pared 1 base from V and 0 bases from J, leaving 9 bases between. The CDR3 DNA follows: TGTGCCAGCAGCCAAGCGGGTAAAGTGAACACTGAAGCTTTCTTT. This encodes CASSQAGKVNTEAFF.

This clonotype was found a few times. The chain uses TRBV7-6 and TRBJ2-5; 14 positions agree with TRBD2. V shed 1 base, J shed 11 bases, and the junction held 9 bases outside the gene matches. The CDR3 length is 16 residues. The germline gives CDR1 SGHVS, CDR2 FNYEAQ. The DNA of the CDR3 is TGTGCCAGCAGCTTAGGGACTAGCGGGAGGCCGGAGGAGCAGTACTTC. It encodes CASSLGTSGRPEEQYF. Full variable domain (outside the CDR3, taken from reference TRBV7-6 and TRBJ2-5): GAGVSQSPRYKVTKRGQDVALRCDPISGHVSLYWYRQALGQGPEFLTYFNYEAQQDKSGLPNDRFSAERPEGSISTLTIQRTEQRDSAMYRCASSLGTSGRPEEQYFGPGTRLLVL.

The CDR3 coding sequence is TGTGCCAGCAGCCCCACTGGCGGAGAGGATGGGGGCTACACCTTC. Translated, it gives CASSPTGGEDGGYTF. V and J are TRBV21-1 and TRBJ1-2. TRBV21-1 constitutes a pseudogene. This CDR3 is 15 amino acids long.

This rearrangement joins TRBV7-2 to TRBJ2-1, with D perhaps matching TRBD1 (6 bases). The V gene lost 3 bases and the J gene lost 4 bases, with 10 bases spanning the gap. The CDR3 is 14 amino acids. The germline V gene encodes CDR1 SGHTA and CDR2 FQGNSA. CDR3: CASSFRDIYNEQFF. Here the CDR3 DNA reads TGTGCCAGCAGCTTCCGGGACATTTACAATGAGCAGTTCTTC.

This chain links TRBV5-1 with TRBJ2-1, with D possibly matching TRBD2 (6 bases). Germline values: CDR1 SGHRS, CDR2 YFSETQ. Trimming cost V 4 bases and J 7 bases, with 15 bases left between them. This CDR3 comprises 14 residues. The CDR3, as DNA: TGCGCCAGCAGCGTGCCTAGCGTTAAGAATGAGCAGTTCTTC. Its translation: CASSVPSVKNEQFF.

V is TRBV7-6 and J is TRBJ1-2; 7 bases line up with TRBD1. Germline V CDR1 and CDR2: SGHVS, FNYEAQ. V lost 5 bases to trimming and J lost 5 bases; unmatched junction nucleotides: 5. The CDR3 runs 13 residues. CDR3 DNA: TGTGCCAGCAGCAACAGGGGATCATATGGCTACACCTTC. This translates into CASSNRGSYGYTF.

This clonotype came up once. The chain joins TRBV28 to TRBJ1-2; D unresolved. Trimming shortened V by 6 bases and J by 8 bases, and 16 bases separated the two germline ends. The CDR3 contains 13 residues. In germline, CDR1 is MDHEN, CDR2 SYDVKM. The CDR3 here is CASRPIGSYGYTF. Here the CDR3 DNA reads TGTGCCAGCAGGCCTATTGGGTCTTACGGCTACACCTTC.

The rearrangement uses TRBV4-2 and TRBJ1-1; D might be TRBD1 (6 bases). The CDR3 totals 13 residues. V was clipped by 5 bases and J by 5 bases, with 12 bases between them. CDR1 is LGHNA, CDR2 YNFKEQ, per germline. CDR3 DNA sequence: TGTGCCAGCAGCACCGAGGGGGGGACTGAAGCTTTCTTT. Encoded protein: CASSTEGGTEAFF.

The chain is built from TRBV9 and TRBJ1-2, with a weak D call TRBD1 (6 bases). V was shortened by 6 bases and J by 8 bases, with 17 bases between the two germline ends. The CDR3 sequence is 13 residues long. The V gene's germline CDR1 is SGDLS and CDR2 YYNGEE. In DNA, the CDR3 is TGTGCCAGCATGCCGGGAGACACAGGGGGCTACACCTTC. The encoded protein is CASMPGDTGGYTF.

The chain has TRBV11-1 and TRBJ1-1, with D perhaps matching TRBD1 (5 bases). The CDR3 has 15 amino acids. V lost 2 bases to trimming and J lost 7 bases, with 17 bases between them. Germline V lookup: CDR1 SGHAT, CDR2 FQDESV (reference sequence). CDR3 amino acids: CASSLRQPGTSEAFF. CDR3 nucleotide sequence: TGTGCCAGCAGCTTACGTCAGCCCGGGACGAGTGAAGCTTTCTTT.

This clonotype was counted a few times. The chain uses TRBV7-6 and TRBJ1-1; D call uncertain. This CDR3 is 13 amino acids long. V was clipped by 4 bases and J by 2 bases, with 8 bases between them. Germline lookup yields CDR1 SGHVS and CDR2 FNYEAQ. This CDR3 reads CASSSQSNTEAFF. The CDR3 bases are TGTGCCAGCAGCTCTCAAAGTAACACTGAAGCTTTCTTT.

Regarding this clonotype: Since a much larger clone is just one base distant, this may be a read error. The genes are TRBV27 and TRBJ2-3; 9 bases agree with TRBD2. Looked up from germline, CDR1 is MNHEY and CDR2 is SMNVEV (reference sequence). This CDR3 is built from 17 residues. Losses at the gene ends were 4 bases for V and 6 bases for J; bases not matched to a gene: 14. The CDR3 DNA reads as TGTGCCAGCAGTTCCGCCAAAGGTGCGGGAGGGCCTGATACGCAGTATTTT. Its translation: CASSSAKGAGGPDTQYF.

With regard to this clonotype: Sequence at one end of the junction differs from germline and may be a read error. This chain connects TRBV7-2 to TRBJ1-2; no definite D call. The CDR3 has 13 residues. The germline V gene has CDR1 SGHTA and CDR2 FQGNSA. The chain's CDR3 is CASSLGEGYGYTF. For the CDR3, the DNA is TGTGCCAGCAGTTTAGGTGAAGGCTATGGCTACACCTTC.

This chain uses TRBV24-1 with TRBJ2-5; 8 bases line up with TRBD2. The germline CDR1 and CDR2 sequences are KGHDR and SFDVKD. The CDR3 totals 15 residues. Trimming cost V 2 bases and J 11 bases; bases outside gene matches: 12. CDR3 nucleotide sequence: TGTGCCACCAGTGATTATACTAGCGGACACAATGAGCAGTACTTC. Its translation: CATSDYTSGHNEQYF.

The CDR3 region has the DNA TGTGCCAGCAGTGCCGGACAGTCTCGTGAAGCTTTCTTT. This translates into CASSAGQSREAFF. The rearrangement uses TRBV12-3 or TRBV12-4 and TRBJ1-1; tentative D call: TRBD1 (6 bases). The CDR3 is made up of 13 amino acids. V was cut by 5 bases and J by 7 bases, with 14 bases left in between.

This clonotype came up a few times. J is TRBJ2-1 and V is TRBV24-1; TRBD2 matches at 8 bases. V lost 0 bases, J lost 1 base, and 13 bases stayed unmatched. CDR3 size: 20 residues. Germline assignment: CDR1 KGHDR and CDR2 SFDVKD. As DNA, the CDR3 is TGTGCCACCAGTGATTTGACCCCAGGAGCGCGGGGGGAGTCCTACAATGAGCAGTTCTTC. Amino acids: CATSDLTPGARGESYNEQFF.

This clonotype appeared a single time. The genes are TRBV20-1 and TRBJ1-5, with a tentative D call TRBD1 (5 bases). Trimming stripped 5 bases from V and 1 base from J, with 12 bases between. The germline V gene has CDR1 DFQATT and CDR2 SNEGSKA (reference sequence). This CDR3 is built from 14 residues. The CDR3 protein is CSAGRGGSNQPQHF. DNA of the CDR3: TGCAGTGCTGGAAGGGGTGGAAGCAATCAGCCCCAGCATTTT.

This clonotype was counted a single time. V usage is TRBV20-1 and J usage is TRBJ2-1; tentatively, D is TRBD2 (5 bases). Germline loops: CDR1 DFQATT, CDR2 SNEGSKA (reference sequence). V lost 6 bases to trimming and J lost 10 bases, with 16 bases between them. This CDR3 is 12 amino acids long. The CDR3 here is CSARRSSYEQFF. CDR3 coding DNA: TGCAGTGCCCGGAGGAGCTCCTACGAGCAGTTCTTC.

The chain uses TRBV4-3 and TRBJ2-7; TRBD2 matches 13 bases. Trimming cost V 7 bases and J 2 bases; bases outside gene matches: 5. Germline CDR1 reads LGHNA; CDR2 reads YSLEER. The CDR3 totals 15 residues. The CDR3: CASNQGLAGPYEQYF. The CDR3 nucleotides are TGCGCCAGCAACCAGGGACTAGCGGGACCCTACGAGCAGTACTTC.